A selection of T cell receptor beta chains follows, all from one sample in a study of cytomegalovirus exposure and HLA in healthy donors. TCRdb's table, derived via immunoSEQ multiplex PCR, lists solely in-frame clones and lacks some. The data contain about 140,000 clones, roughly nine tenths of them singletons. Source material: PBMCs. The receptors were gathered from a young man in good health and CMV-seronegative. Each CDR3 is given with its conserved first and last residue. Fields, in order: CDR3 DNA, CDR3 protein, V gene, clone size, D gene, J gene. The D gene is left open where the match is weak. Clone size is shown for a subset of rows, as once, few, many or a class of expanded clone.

TGTGCCAGCAGCGCAGAAACCCCCTACAATGAGCAGTTCTTC,CASSAETPYNEQFF,TRBV28,once,.,TRBJ2-1
TGTGCCAGCAGACCCTTCTTCCCGGGGGTCTCGGAGACCCAGTACTTC,CASRPFFPGVSETQYF,TRBV11-2,.,.,TRBJ2-5
TGTGCCAGCAGCGTTTATTCGGGAGGGAATGAGCAGTTCTTC,CASSVYSGGNEQFF,TRBV9,once,TRBD2,TRBJ2-1
TGTGCCAGCAACTCAGCTGGGACTGATGGAAACACCATATATTTT,CASNSAGTDGNTIYF,TRBV19,.,.,TRBJ1-3
TGTGCCAGTAGAGGACAGGCCAACATTCAGTACTTC,CASRGQANIQYF,TRBV19,.,TRBD1,TRBJ2-4
TGTGCCAGGGGGGCCCACCAAGGAAACACCATATATTTT,CARGAHQGNTIYF,TRBV19,many,.,TRBJ1-3
TGTGCCAGCAGCGGGACAGGGTTGGCTCAGCCCCAGCATTTT,CASSGTGLAQPQHF,TRBV6-1,once,TRBD1,TRBJ1-5
TGTGCCAGCTCACCCGCTTCTACAGGGGCGCGACCTTACGAGCAGTACTTC,CASSPASTGARPYEQYF,TRBV18,.,TRBD1,TRBJ2-7
TGTGCCAGCAGCCCTCTACTAGCGGGGTCCAATGAGCAGTTCTTC,CASSPLLAGSNEQFF,TRBV6-6,.,TRBD2,TRBJ2-1
TGTGCCTGGAACCCTCTTTTAGCGGGGAACTATGGCTACACCTTC,CAWNPLLAGNYGYTF,TRBV30,.,.,TRBJ1-2
TGTGCCAGCAGCAGGGACAGGGGATCCTACAATGAGCAGTTCTTC,CASSRDRGSYNEQFF,TRBV5-6,once,TRBD1,TRBJ2-1
TGCGCCAGCAGCCAATTTGAGTTCGCTAGCGGGAGAGGAAATACGCAGTATTTT,CASSQFEFASGRGNTQYF,TRBV4-1,.,TRBD2,TRBJ2-3
TGTGCCAGCAGCTCGGTACCCGGGACAGGGCTTACCTACGAGCAGTACTTC,CASSSVPGTGLTYEQYF,TRBV7-8,.,TRBD1,TRBJ2-7
TGTGCCAGCAGTAGGTCGACAGATTGGGGCACTGAAGCTTTCTTT,CASSRSTDWGTEAFF,TRBV2,.,.,TRBJ1-1
TGTGCCAGCAGCGGACAGCCGAACACCGGGGAGCTGTTTTTT,CASSGQPNTGELFF,TRBV6-1,.,.,TRBJ2-2
TGTGCCAGCAGCGGAACCGGGACAGGGATGTACTACGAGCAGTACTTC,CASSGTGTGMYYEQYF,TRBV7-9,.,TRBD1,TRBJ2-7
TGTGCCAGCAGCCCAAGGACACTCGAGACCTACGAGCAGTACTTC,CASSPRTLETYEQYF,TRBV7-9,.,.,TRBJ2-7
TGTGCCAGCAGCTTAGGGAATCGGCAGGGACTCCCTGGGGCCACTGAAGCTTTCTTT,CASSLGNRQGLPGATEAFF,TRBV13,once,.,TRBJ1-1
TGTGCCAGCAGCTCGCGGACAGGGGGGACCTACGAGCAGTACTTC,CASSSRTGGTYEQYF,TRBV7-9,.,TRBD1,TRBJ2-7
TGTGCCAGCAGCTTAGCGGCAGGGCAAGAGACCCAGTACTTC,CASSLAAGQETQYF,TRBV7-8,once,.,TRBJ2-5
TGTGCCACTGGACAGGGGGAGAAAAACATTCAGTACTTC,CATGQGEKNIQYF,TRBV6-1,.,TRBD1,TRBJ2-4
TGTGCCACCGCGGGACAGACCCCTACCTACGAGCAGTACTTC,CATAGQTPTYEQYF,TRBV6-1,once,.,TRBJ2-7
TGTGCCAGCTTCAGAGACAGGGGCAGTGAAGCTTTCTTT,CASFRDRGSEAFF,TRBV7-2,.,TRBD1,TRBJ1-1
TGCGCCAGCAGCCTGGGGGCCGGACTGACTAATGAAAAACTGTTTTTT,CASSLGAGLTNEKLFF,TRBV4-3,.,.,TRBJ1-4
TGTGCCAGCAGCCTCTATCTGGAGGATGCTTTCTTT,CASSLYLEDAFF,TRBV7-2,.,.,TRBJ1-1
TGCGCCAGCAGGCCAGCGGGGGGGCCCTCCGGAGATACGCAGTATTTT,CASRPAGGPSGDTQYF,TRBV5-1,.,TRBD2,TRBJ2-3
TGTGCCAGCAGCTTTCGGCGAGGGTCGGGAACAGATACGCAGTATTTT,CASSFRRGSGTDTQYF,TRBV7-8,.,.,TRBJ2-3
TGCGCCAGCAGTAGGTCGTACAGCACTGAAGCTTTCTTT,CASSRSYSTEAFF,TRBV10-1,few,.,TRBJ1-1
TGTGCCAGCGACTGGACAGGGTCCAACGAGCAGTACTTC,CASDWTGSNEQYF,TRBV2,.,TRBD1,TRBJ2-7
TGTGCCAGCAGCTTAGATAGTAGCGGAGCTTACGAGCAGTACTTC,CASSLDSSGAYEQYF,TRBV7-2,.,.,TRBJ2-7
TGCAGTGCTAGGGCTACCGGGGAGCTGTTTTTT,CSARATGELFF,TRBV20-1,once,.,TRBJ2-2
TGTGCCAGCAGTGATCTAGAGCGGAATGAGCAGTTCTTC,CASSDLERNEQFF,TRBV27,.,.,TRBJ2-1
TGTGCCAGCAGTAGCCGGGACAGGGTCTACACCGGGGAGCTGTTTTTT,CASSSRDRVYTGELFF,TRBV27,few,TRBD1,TRBJ2-2
TGTGCCACCCAACGACCGGACAGAACTAACTATGGCTACACCTTC,CATQRPDRTNYGYTF,TRBV6-1,once,.,TRBJ1-2
TGTGCCAGCAGGCCCGGACAGATCTCTGGAAACACCATATATTTT,CASRPGQISGNTIYF,TRBV7-9,.,.,TRBJ1-3
TGTGCCAGCAGCTTAGTATCGGGGGTATACAATGAGCAGTTCTTC,CASSLVSGVYNEQFF,TRBV13,.,.,TRBJ2-1
TGCAGTGCTAGGATTAGCTATGGCTACACCTTC,CSARISYGYTF,TRBV20-1,.,.,TRBJ1-2
TGTGCCAGTAGTATTGGACACGACCTACGCTACGAGCAGTACTTC,CASSIGHDLRYEQYF,TRBV19,.,.,TRBJ2-7
TGCGCCAGCAGCCACCCGACAGGGGAAGATGAAAAACTGTTTTTT,CASSHPTGEDEKLFF,TRBV4-1,.,TRBD1,TRBJ1-4
TGTGCCAGCGGCCCCTCTGGAAACACCATATATTTT,CASGPSGNTIYF,TRBV5-4,.,.,TRBJ1-3
TGTGCCAGCAGTTTATCCACCGATGTACTCCCGCTCGCACCCTACCAGCAGTTCTTC,CASSLSTDVLPLAPYQQFF,TRBV27,.,.,TRBJ2-1
TGCGCCAGCAGCCAGATGGTGGGGGGACATACGCAGTATTTT,CASSQMVGGHTQYF,TRBV4-1,.,.,TRBJ2-3
TGTGCCAGCAGTTTTCGGGGACTAGCGGGATTCAATGAGCAGTTCTTC,CASSFRGLAGFNEQFF,TRBV28,.,TRBD2,TRBJ2-1
TGTGCCAGCAGCCTATTAGGGACTAGCGGGAAATACGAGCAGTACTTC,CASSLLGTSGKYEQYF,TRBV14,.,TRBD2,TRBJ2-7
TGTGCCAGCAGCCCCGGGACAGTTCCTTATGGCTACACCTTC,CASSPGTVPYGYTF,TRBV7-9,.,TRBD1,TRBJ1-2
TGTGCCAGCAGTTACTCGACCGGGACTCCATCCTACGAGCAGTACTTC,CASSYSTGTPSYEQYF,TRBV6-5,.,.,TRBJ2-7
TGCGCCAGCAGGGCGGAGGGTTCCACTGAAGCTTTCTTT,CASRAEGSTEAFF,TRBV10-1,.,.,TRBJ1-1
TGTGCCAGCAGGCGACAGAGAGATTTGAACTATGGCTACACCTTC,CASRRQRDLNYGYTF,TRBV27,.,.,TRBJ1-2
TGTGCCAGCAGCTTAAGCCCCCGCGGGACAGGATACAATGAGCAGTTCTTC,CASSLSPRGTGYNEQFF,TRBV7-2,.,TRBD1,TRBJ2-1
TGTGCCACCCGTCGCTTCAGGGGCCCCTACGAGCAGTACTTC,CATRRFRGPYEQYF,TRBV2,.,.,TRBJ2-7
TGTGCCAGCTCACCGACAGGGCATAATCAGCCCCAGCATTTT,CASSPTGHNQPQHF,TRBV18,.,TRBD1,TRBJ1-5
TGTGCCAGCATCGGAGATTGGTTGGGGCCCCAGCATTTT,CASIGDWLGPQHF,TRBV2,.,.,TRBJ1-5
TGTGCCAGCAGTTTGGTATTGGGGGCTCCCGCCGAGCAGTACTTC,CASSLVLGAPAEQYF,TRBV27,.,.,TRBJ2-7